This TCR beta chain was found in a study of T-cell reconstitution after alpha-beta-depleted transplantation in children. Points from the study as a whole: At one year after transplant, newly produced T cells mostly accounted for T-cell counts and diversity. It was surviving recipient T cells and thymic progenitors that gave some patients high TCRbeta diversity at day 60. By about two months after transplant, alpha-beta T cells reportedly arose from several hundred graft clones that had expanded.

This clonotype has more than one count but fewer than ten. Its antigen is unidentified. Unique molecular identifiers were built into the TCRbeta library. A single record per CDR3 protein comes from TCRdb applying MiXCR to the PCR reads. The sample records about 980,000 distinct CDR3 sequences, 25% to 30% being singletons. Trimming stripped 1 base from V and 7 bases from J, with 5 bases between. From germline, CDR1 is KGHSH and CDR2 LQKENI. CDR3 length: 13 residues. The specimen comprised PBMCs, mostly from graft donor cells, sampled 360 days after TCRalphabeta/CD19-depleted stem cell transplant. This clonotype was sampled from a boy younger than two who had a stem cell transplant for SCID, so the T cells may come from the graft donor. The chain combines TRBV18 with TRBJ1-6; D not certain. This CDR3 is CASSPLGNSPLHF. The CDR3 DNA reads as TGTGCCAGCTCACCACTAGGGAATTCACCCCTCCACTTT.